Below, 26 T cell receptor beta chains from the same sample are listed, as sequenced in a study of shared clonotypes between healthy human individuals. The table came from immunoSEQ multiplex PCR; TCRdb's copy has only in-frame clones and leaves some out. The sample holds 2 million or so clones, less than 95% seen once. Terminally differentiated effector memory CD45RA+ cells were left out of the naive CD8 fraction, which was CD45RO-negative and positively selected for CCR7. The specimen sequenced was naive CD8+ T cells sorted from blood. These receptors came from a man aged 18 to 30 in good health.

This clone was observed a single time. The V call is TRBV7-6, the J call TRBJ2-3; 7 bases align to TRBD2. Germline V lookup: CDR1 SGHVS, CDR2 FNYEAQ. V gave up 4 bases and J gave up 3 bases; unmatched junction bases: 4. The CDR3 contains 14 residues. CDR3 in amino acids: CASSWTGGTDTQYF. As DNA, the CDR3 is TGTGCCAGCAGCTGGACGGGGGGTACAGATACGCAGTATTTT.

The J gene is TRBJ2-7, the V gene TRBV4-1, with 9 nucleotides matching TRBD2. J gave up 2 bases and V 4 bases, and 6 bases lay outside the gene matches. CDR1 and CDR2 from the germline V gene are MGHRA and YSYEKL. The CDR3 totals 15 residues. This CDR3 is CASSPVSGRTYEQYF. The DNA for the CDR3 is TGCGCCAGCAGCCCCGTGAGCGGGAGGACCTACGAGCAGTACTTC.

This chain uses TRBV27 with TRBJ1-6; TRBD1 matches at 7 bases. CDR3 length: 13 amino acids. Germline loops: CDR1 MNHEY, CDR2 SMNVEV (reference sequence). With 5 bases clipped from V and 10 bases from J, the junction kept 5 bases outside the gene matches. The CDR3 sequence is CASSTGVGSPLHF. In nucleotides, the CDR3 is TGTGCCAGCAGTACAGGGGTTGGCTCACCCCTCCACTTT.

The V gene is TRBV7-3, the J gene TRBJ1-1, with D uncertain. CDR1 is SGHTA and CDR2 is FQGTGA in the germline V gene. The V gene lost 6 bases and the J gene lost 7 bases, with 15 bases spanning the gap. The CDR3 totals 13 residues. CDR3 coding DNA: TGTGCCAGCAGTTCCGGACGGTGGAGTGAAGCTTTCTTT. Its translation is CASSSGRWSEAFF.

This chain links TRBV28 with TRBJ1-2; D is perhaps TRBD1 (5 bases). The CDR3 has 12 amino acids. V dropped 6 bases and J dropped 8 bases, with 13 bases sitting between them. Germline lookup yields CDR1 MDHEN and CDR2 SYDVKM. The CDR3 nucleotides read TGTGCCAGCAGGGGGGAGGTTTGGGGCTACACCTTC. Translation gives CASRGEVWGYTF.

This rearrangement joins TRBV6-6 to TRBJ2-7; 8 positions match TRBD1. Germline V gene sequence: CDR1 MNHNY, CDR2 SVGAGI (reference sequence). V shed 10 bases and J 2 bases; nucleotides not matched to a gene: 13. CDR3 size: 15 residues. In nucleotides, the CDR3 is TGTGCCACCAGGGGGCGGCTAGCTGAAACCTACGAGCAGTACTTC. Translation: CATRGRLAETYEQYF.

Points on this clone: Other DNA sequences in this sample translate to the same CDR3. This chain links TRBV7-9 with TRBJ2-5; D may be TRBD2 (5 bases). The CDR3 is 15 amino acids. CDR1 SEHNR and CDR2 FQNEAQ come from the germline V gene (reference sequence). V dropped 0 bases and J dropped 5 bases, with 13 bases sitting between them. The CDR3 DNA follows: TGTGCCAGCAGCTTAGCCCCGGGGTTACAGGAGACCCAGTACTTC. This codes for CASSLAPGLQETQYF.

J is TRBJ2-1 and V is TRBV28, with 10 positions matching TRBD2. V shed 2 bases and J 8 bases; nucleotides not matched to a gene: 3. This CDR3 is 14 amino acids long. CDR1 and CDR2 (germline): MDHEN, SYDVKM. CDR3 DNA sequence: TGTGCCAGCAGTTTAAGCGGGGGGGCCCATGAGCAGTTCTTC. It yields the protein CASSLSGGAHEQFF.

This clone has a single count. Other DNA sequences within the sample encode an identical CDR3. The V gene is TRBV9, the J gene TRBJ1-1, with a possible D match to TRBD1 (6 bases). The germline CDR1 and CDR2 sequences are SGDLS and YYNGEE. CDR3 size: 13 residues. Trimming took 2 bases from V and 4 from J, leaving 9 bases between them. The DNA of the CDR3 is TGTGCCAGCAGCGTGGGGGCGAGCACTGAAGCTTTCTTT. Its translation: CASSVGASTEAFF.

The chain links TRBV10-3 to TRBJ1-5; D not resolved. The CDR3 covers 12 residues. Germline loops: CDR1 ENHRY, CDR2 SYGVKD. Trimming shortened V by 6 bases and J by 5 bases, and 8 bases separated the two germline ends. CDR3 sequence reads: CAIRGEDQPQHF. The CDR3 region has the DNA TGTGCCATCAGGGGCGAAGATCAGCCCCAGCATTTT.

On this clone: A read error is possible here, since a much larger clone lies one base away. Here the CDR3 reads CASSYSVGSSYNEQFF. The CDR3 DNA is TGTGCCAGCAGTTACTCGGTCGGGAGCTCCTACAATGAGCAGTTCTTC. This chain uses TRBV6-6 with TRBJ2-1, with a tentative D call TRBD2 (6 bases). Germline CDR1 is MNHNY and CDR2 is SVGAGI (reference sequence). The CDR3 is 16 residues long. With 0 bases removed from V and 0 bases from J, the gap between germline ends came to 9 bases.

This chain joins TRBV13 and TRBJ1-1; unclear D gene. This CDR3 comprises 12 residues. V gave up 4 bases and J gave up 8 bases, with 11 bases separating them. CDR1 and CDR2 (germline): PRHDT, FYEKMQ (reference sequence). CDR3 bases: TGTGCCAGCAGCTCCCGACCTGAGGAAGCTTTCTTT. It specifies CASSSRPEEAFF.

V is TRBV27 and J is TRBJ1-2; the D is unclear. Germline assignment: CDR1 MNHEY and CDR2 SMNVEV (reference sequence). V lost 0 bases, J lost 4 bases, and 9 bases lay in between. CDR3 length: 14 amino acids. Here the CDR3 DNA reads TGTGCCAGCAGTTTATCGTGGGGAGGCTATGGCTACACCTTC. This codes for CASSLSWGGYGYTF.

The V call is TRBV2, the J call TRBJ2-5; D ambiguous. The ends were cut back, 6 bases at V and 1 base at J, with 6 bases in the middle. The CDR3 consists of 12 residues. Germline V gene lookup returns CDR1 SNHLY and CDR2 FYNNEI. The CDR3 bases are TGTGCCAGCAGACTCATCCAAGAGACCCAGTACTTC. As protein: CASRLIQETQYF.

In the case of this clone: Other DNA variants within this sample encode the same CDR3. The gene calls are TRBV28 and TRBJ2-7; D may match TRBD1 or TRBD2 (5 bases each). Trimming cost V 5 bases and J 3 bases, with 14 bases left between them. CDR1 and CDR2 (germline): MDHEN, SYDVKM. This CDR3 has 14 residues. For the CDR3, the DNA is TGTGCCAGCAGTCTTACCGGGACCGACTACGAGCAGTACTTC. Protein: CASSLTGTDYEQYF. The full variable domain, with the rest looked up from reference TRBV28 and TRBJ2-7, is DVKVTQSSRYLVKRTGEKVFLECVQDMDHENMFWYRQDPGLGLRLIYFSYDVKMKEKGDIPEGYSVSREKKERFSLILESASTNQTSMYLCASSLTGTDYEQYFGPGTRLTVT.

The chain couples TRBV11-3 to TRBJ2-3; 8 bases are a match to TRBD2. The CDR3 spans 15 residues. Trimming took 5 bases from V and 2 from J; bases not matched to a gene: 6. CDR1 and CDR2 (germline): SGHNT, YENEEA. CDR3 DNA: TGTGCCAGCAGCCCTACTAGCGGCCCCACAGATACGCAGTATTTT. Translation: CASSPTSGPTDTQYF.

J is TRBJ1-4 and V is TRBV19; D not resolved. The CDR3 contains 15 residues. The germline V gene has CDR1 LNHDA and CDR2 SQIVND (reference sequence). V shed 1 base and J shed 5 bases, with 11 bases lying between them. The DNA for the CDR3 is TGTGCCAGTAGTATAGGGGCAGGAGAAAATGAAAAACTGTTTTTT. This codes for CASSIGAGENEKLFF.

The V gene is TRBV30, the J gene TRBJ2-7; D is unresolved. Germline V gene sequence: CDR1 GTSNPN, CDR2 SVGIG (reference sequence). V gave up 0 bases and J gave up 7 bases, with 13 bases separating them. This CDR3 has 13 amino acids. The CDR3 protein is CAWSVGPYAEQYF. In DNA, the CDR3 is TGTGCCTGGAGTGTAGGTCCGTACGCAGAGCAGTACTTC. The full variable domain, completed using reference TRBV30 and TRBJ2-7, is SQTIHQWPATLVQPVGSPLSLECTVEGTSNPNLYWYRQAAGRGLQLLFYSVGIGQISSEVPQNLSASRPQDRQFILSSKKLLLSDSGFYLCAWSVGPYAEQYFGPGTRLTVT.

The chain recombines TRBV7-9 with TRBJ1-1; D not resolved. The germline V and J ends were trimmed by 1 base and 3 bases, with 6 bases remaining between them. Germline CDR1 and CDR2: SEHNR and FQNEAQ (reference sequence). The CDR3 is 13 amino acids. The CDR3 DNA reads TGTGCCAGCAGCTTAGATGGGTACACTGAAGCTTTCTTT. Amino acid sequence: CASSLDGYTEAFF.

The rearrangement uses TRBV29-1 and TRBJ2-7, with D perhaps given as TRBD1 or TRBD2 (5 bases each). The CDR3 extends over 13 amino acids. Germline values: CDR1 SQVTM, CDR2 ANQGSEA. V gave up 4 bases and J gave up 4 bases, with 14 bases separating them. DNA for the CDR3: TGCAGCGTTGGGGGACCGACATCTTACGAGCAGTACTTC. Translated: CSVGGPTSYEQYF.

This chain links TRBV28 with TRBJ1-1; D is ambiguous. Germline V gene sequence: CDR1 MDHEN, CDR2 SYDVKM. The CDR3 loop spans 13 amino acids. Deletions cut 6 bases from V and 2 bases from J, with 10 bases between. Written as DNA, the CDR3 is TGTGCCAGCAGCCGGACGGCCAACACTGAAGCTTTCTTT. This encodes CASSRTANTEAFF.

Remarks on this clone: The same CDR3 also results from other DNA sequences found in this sample. This rearrangement joins TRBV19 to TRBJ2-7, with TRBD2 as a possible D gene (5 bases). Germline values: CDR1 LNHDA, CDR2 SQIVND (reference sequence). V was cut by 5 bases and J by 3 bases, with 14 bases left in between. This CDR3 spans 14 amino acids. CDR3 protein: CASSPAGVGYEQYF. The CDR3 bases are TGTGCCAGTAGTCCGGCCGGGGTCGGCTACGAGCAGTACTTC. Full variable domain (remainder filled in from reference TRBV19 and TRBJ2-7): DGGITQSPKYLFRKEGQNVTLSCEQNLNHDAMYWYRQDPGQGLRLIYYSQIVNDFQKGDIAEGYSVSREKKESFPLTVTSAQKNPTAFYLCASSPAGVGYEQYFGPGTRLTVT.

V gene TRBV7-9 combines with J gene TRBJ1-6; tentatively, D is TRBD1 (5 bases). Deletions cut 5 bases from V and 7 bases from J, with 9 bases between. The CDR3 length is 13 residues. Looked up from germline, CDR1 is SEHNR and CDR2 is FQNEAQ (reference sequence). The CDR3 reads CASSDGGNSPLHF. CDR3 bases: TGTGCCAGCAGCGACGGGGGGAATTCACCCCTCCACTTT.

This chain connects TRBV2 to TRBJ1-6; D possibly corresponds to TRBD1 (6 bases). The CDR3 totals 15 residues. Germline loops: CDR1 SNHLY, CDR2 FYNNEI. Trimming removed 3 bases at V and 5 bases at J, with 11 bases between. CDR3 protein: CASSEGGRDNSPLHF. The CDR3 DNA sequence: TGTGCCAGCAGTGAGGGGGGGCGGGATAATTCACCCCTCCACTTT.

This chain uses TRBV5-8 with TRBJ2-5; no reliable D call. Germline CDR1 SGHTS, CDR2 YDEGEE. This CDR3 spans 11 amino acids. V dropped 5 bases and J dropped 4 bases, with 6 bases sitting between them. Here the CDR3 reads CASRAVETQYF. The CDR3, as DNA: TGTGCCAGCAGGGCGGTAGAGACCCAGTACTTC. Supplemented by reference TRBV5-8 and TRBJ2-5, the full variable domain reads EAGVTQSPTHLIKTRGQQATLRCSPISGHTSVYWYQQALGLGLQFLLWYDEGEERNRGNFPPRFSGRQFPNYSSELNVNALELEDSALYLCASRAVETQYFGPGTRLLVL.

Details on this clone: This sample also contains other DNA sequences that code for the same CDR3. J is TRBJ2-7 and V is TRBV6-5; TRBD1 agrees at 7 bases. V lost 2 bases and J lost 1; bases outside the gene matches: 2. The CDR3 sequence is 14 residues long. Germline CDR1 MNHEY, CDR2 SVGAGI. CDR3 sequence (DNA): TGTGCCAGCAGTTACCTGGACAGGTCCTACGAGCAGTACTTC. Its protein product is CASSYLDRSYEQYF.